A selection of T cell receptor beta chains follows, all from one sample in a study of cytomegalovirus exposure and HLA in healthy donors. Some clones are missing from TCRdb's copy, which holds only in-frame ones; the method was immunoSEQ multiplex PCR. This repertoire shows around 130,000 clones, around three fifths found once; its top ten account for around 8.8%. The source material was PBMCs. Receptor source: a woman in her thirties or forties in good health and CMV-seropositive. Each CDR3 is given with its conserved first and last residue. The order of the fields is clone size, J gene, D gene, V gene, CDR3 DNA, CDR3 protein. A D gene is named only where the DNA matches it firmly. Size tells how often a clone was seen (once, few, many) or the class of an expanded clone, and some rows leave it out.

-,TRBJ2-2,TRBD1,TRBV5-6,TGTGCCAGCAGTCAACTCGACAGGGGGAGCGACACCGGGGAGCTGTTTTTT,CASSQLDRGSDTGELFF
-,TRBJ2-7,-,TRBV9,TGTGCCAGCAGCCCAGGGACTTACGAGCAGTACTTC,CASSPGTYEQYF
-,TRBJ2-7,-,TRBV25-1,TGTGCCAGCAGTGAATTGTCTAGCCGCCGTCCCTACGAGCAGTACTTC,CASSELSSRRPYEQYF
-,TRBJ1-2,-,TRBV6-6,TGTGCCAGCAGTTACGAAGTCAGGTCAGGAGGCTACACCTTC,CASSYEVRSGGYTF
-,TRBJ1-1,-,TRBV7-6,TGTGCCAGCAGCTTAGGCGGCTTCCACACTGAAGCTTTCTTT,CASSLGGFHTEAFF
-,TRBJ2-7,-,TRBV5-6,TGTGCCAGCAGCTTGGACGGGGTATACGAGCAGTACTTC,CASSLDGVYEQYF
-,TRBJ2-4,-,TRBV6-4,TGTGCCAGCAGCCCACTAGCTGGTCGCATTCAGTACTTC,CASSPLAGRIQYF
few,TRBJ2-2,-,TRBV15,TGTGCCACCAGCAGTAATGAGGCAGGGGAGCTGTTTTTT,CATSSNEAGELFF
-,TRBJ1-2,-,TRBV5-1,TGCGCCAGCAGCTTAGGGGCAAACACTAACTATGGCTACACCTTC,CASSLGANTNYGYTF
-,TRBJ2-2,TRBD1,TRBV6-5,TGTGCCAGCAGACCGGGACAGTCGAACACCGGGGAGCTGTTTTTT,CASRPGQSNTGELFF
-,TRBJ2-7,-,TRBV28,TGTGCCAGCAGTCCTGGTGACAGAAGCTACGAGCAGTACTTC,CASSPGDRSYEQYF
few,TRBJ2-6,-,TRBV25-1,TGTGCCAGCAGTGCCACCACAGGATTCTCTGGGGCCAACGTCCTGACTTTC,CASSATTGFSGANVLTF
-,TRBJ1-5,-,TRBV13,TGTGCCAGCAGCCAAACCCTCGGACGGGACAATCAGCCCCAGCATTTT,CASSQTLGRDNQPQHF
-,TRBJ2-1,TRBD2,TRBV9,TGTGCCAGCAGCGTACTAGCGGTAAGGGATGAGCAGTTCTTC,CASSVLAVRDEQFF
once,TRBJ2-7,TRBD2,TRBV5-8,TGTGCCAGCAGCAATCCTAGCGGGGGGGTCTACGAGCAGTACTTC,CASSNPSGGVYEQYF
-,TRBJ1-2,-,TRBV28,TGTGCCACCAGGCCTCCACAGGGTCGGGGTGGCTACACCTTC,CATRPPQGRGGYTF
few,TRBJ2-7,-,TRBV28,TGTGCCAGCAGTTACGGGCCCGAGGGCGAGCAGTACTTC,CASSYGPEGEQYF
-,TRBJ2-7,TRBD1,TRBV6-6,TGTGCCAGCAGCGGACAGGCCTACGAGCAGTACTTC,CASSGQAYEQYF
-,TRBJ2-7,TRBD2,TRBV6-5,TGTGCCAGCAGAGGACTAGTTTACGAGCAGTACTTC,CASRGLVYEQYF
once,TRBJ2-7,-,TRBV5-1,TGCGCCAGCAGCTTCGGGGGAGGAGGTTCCTACGAGCAGTACTTC,CASSFGGGGSYEQYF
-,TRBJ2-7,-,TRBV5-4,TGTGCCAGCAGCTTGGGCCCCAGCGGCTTAAACTACGAGCAGTACTTC,CASSLGPSGLNYEQYF
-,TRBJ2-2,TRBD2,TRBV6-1,TGTGCCAGCAGCGGGACTAGCGGGATCACCGGGGAGCTGTTTTTT,CASSGTSGITGELFF
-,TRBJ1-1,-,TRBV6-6,TGTGCCAGCAGTTACCATGCGGGACGGATGAACACTGAAGCTTTCTTT,CASSYHAGRMNTEAFF
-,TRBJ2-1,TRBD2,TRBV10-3,TGTGCCATCAGTGAATGGAGCGGGAGCTACAATGAGCAGTTCTTC,CAISEWSGSYNEQFF
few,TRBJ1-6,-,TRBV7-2,TGTGCCAGCAGCCGGCGGGAGGGTTCACCCCTCCACTTT,CASSRREGSPLHF
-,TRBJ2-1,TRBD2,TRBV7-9,TGTGCCAGCAGGTTGGGACTAGCGGGTGAGGGGGAGCAGTTCTTC,CASRLGLAGEGEQFF
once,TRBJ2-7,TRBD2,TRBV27,TGTGCCAGCAGTTTAGTGCGGGAGAGGACGTACGAGCAGTACTTC,CASSLVRERTYEQYF
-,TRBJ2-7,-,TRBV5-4,TGTGCCAGCAGCTTGGCGGCAGGGGTCTCAGAGCAGTACTTC,CASSLAAGVSEQYF